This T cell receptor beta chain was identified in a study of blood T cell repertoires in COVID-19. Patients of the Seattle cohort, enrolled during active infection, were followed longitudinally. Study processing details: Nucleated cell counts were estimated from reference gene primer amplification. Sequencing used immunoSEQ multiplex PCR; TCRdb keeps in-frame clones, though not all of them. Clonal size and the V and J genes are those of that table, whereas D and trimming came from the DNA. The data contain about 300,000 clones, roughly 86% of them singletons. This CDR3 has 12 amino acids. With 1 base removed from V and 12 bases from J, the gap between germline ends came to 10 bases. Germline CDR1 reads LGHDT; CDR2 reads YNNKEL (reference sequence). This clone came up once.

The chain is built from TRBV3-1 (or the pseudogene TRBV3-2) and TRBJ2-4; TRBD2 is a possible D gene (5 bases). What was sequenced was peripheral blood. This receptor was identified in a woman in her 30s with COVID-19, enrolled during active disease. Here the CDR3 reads CASSQAGDGQYF. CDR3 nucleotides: TGTGCCAGCAGCCAAGCCGGGGATGGTCAGTACTTC.